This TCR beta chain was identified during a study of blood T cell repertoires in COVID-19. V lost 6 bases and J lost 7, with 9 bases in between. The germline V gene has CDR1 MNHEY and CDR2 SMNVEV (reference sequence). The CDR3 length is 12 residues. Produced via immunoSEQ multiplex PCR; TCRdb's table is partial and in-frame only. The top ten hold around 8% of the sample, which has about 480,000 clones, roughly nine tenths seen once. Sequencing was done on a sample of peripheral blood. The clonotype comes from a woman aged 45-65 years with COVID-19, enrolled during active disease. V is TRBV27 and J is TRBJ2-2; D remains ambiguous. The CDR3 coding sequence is TGTGCCAGCAGCAGGAACCGCGGGGAGCTGTTTTTT. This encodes CASSRNRGELFF.